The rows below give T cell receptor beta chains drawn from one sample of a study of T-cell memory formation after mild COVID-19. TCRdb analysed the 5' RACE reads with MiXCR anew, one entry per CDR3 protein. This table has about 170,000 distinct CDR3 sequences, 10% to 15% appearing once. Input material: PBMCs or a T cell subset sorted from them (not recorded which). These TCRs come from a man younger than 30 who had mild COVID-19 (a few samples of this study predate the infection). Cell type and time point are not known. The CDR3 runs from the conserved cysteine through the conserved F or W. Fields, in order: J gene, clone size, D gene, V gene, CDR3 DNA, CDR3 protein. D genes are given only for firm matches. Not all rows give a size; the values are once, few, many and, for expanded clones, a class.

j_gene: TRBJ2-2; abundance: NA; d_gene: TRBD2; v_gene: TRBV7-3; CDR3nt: TGTGCCAGCAGCTTCCCAAGCGGGGGCCTTAACACCGGGGAGCTGTTTTTT; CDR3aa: CASSFPSGGLNTGELFF
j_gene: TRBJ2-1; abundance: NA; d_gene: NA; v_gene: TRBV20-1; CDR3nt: TGCAGTGCTAGGGGGGCCGGGAAGCAGTTCTTC; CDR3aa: CSARGAGKQFF
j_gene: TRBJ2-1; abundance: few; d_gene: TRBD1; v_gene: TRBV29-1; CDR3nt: TGCAGCGTTGAACCGGGACAGACCCTGAATGAGCAGTTCTTC; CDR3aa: CSVEPGQTLNEQFF
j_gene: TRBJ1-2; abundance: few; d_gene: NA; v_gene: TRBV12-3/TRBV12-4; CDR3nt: TGTGCCAGCGGTCGGGCCGGTGGCTATGGCTACACCTTC; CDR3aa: CASGRAGGYGYTF
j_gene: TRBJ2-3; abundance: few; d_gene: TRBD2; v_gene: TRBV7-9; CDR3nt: TGTGCCAGCAGCCAGGGACTAGCGCCAGATACGCAGTATTTT; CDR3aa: CASSQGLAPDTQYF
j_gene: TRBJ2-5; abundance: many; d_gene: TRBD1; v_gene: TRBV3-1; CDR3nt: TGTGCCAGCAGCCTCGGACAGGGGCCCCAAGAGACCCAGTACTTC; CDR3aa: CASSLGQGPQETQYF
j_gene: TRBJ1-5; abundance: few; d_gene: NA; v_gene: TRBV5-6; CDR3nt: TGTGCCAGCAGCGTGAATCAGCCCCAGCATTTT; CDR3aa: CASSVNQPQHF
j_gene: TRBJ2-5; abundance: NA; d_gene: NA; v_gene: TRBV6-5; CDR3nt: TGTGCCAGCAGTAAGACTAGTGAGACCCAGTACTTC; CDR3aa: CASSKTSETQYF
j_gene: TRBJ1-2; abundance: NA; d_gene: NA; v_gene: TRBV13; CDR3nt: TGTGCCAGCACCCCCCCCGGGGGAGACTATGGCTACACCTTC; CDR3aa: CASTPPGGDYGYTF
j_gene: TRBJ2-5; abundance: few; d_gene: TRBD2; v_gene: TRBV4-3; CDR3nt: TGCGCCAGCAGCCAAGGCGGGGGAAGGGAGACCCAGTACTTC; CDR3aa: CASSQGGGRETQYF
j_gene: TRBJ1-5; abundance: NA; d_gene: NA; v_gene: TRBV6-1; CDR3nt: TGTGCCAGCAGTTTTTTAGGCGACGGGACATTACGACAGCCCCAGCATTTT; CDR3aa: CASSFLGDGTLRQPQHF
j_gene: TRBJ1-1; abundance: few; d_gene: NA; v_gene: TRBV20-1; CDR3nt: TGCAGTTCCTCCATCGTCAGGACTGAAGCTTTCTTT; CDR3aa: CSSSIVRTEAFF
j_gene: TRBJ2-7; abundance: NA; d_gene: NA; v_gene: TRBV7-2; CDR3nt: TGTGCCAGCAGCTTAAGCGGGCGGGAAGAGGCCTTC; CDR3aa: CASSLSGREEAF
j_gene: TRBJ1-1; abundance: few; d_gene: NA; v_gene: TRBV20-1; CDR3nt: TGCAGTGCTAGAGATCGTGGAGGGCCGAACACTGAAGCTTTCTTT; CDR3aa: CSARDRGGPNTEAFF
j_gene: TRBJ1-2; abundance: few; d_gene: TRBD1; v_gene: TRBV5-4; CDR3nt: TGTGCCAGCAAATATAACGCCGGGACAGGGGGCCCCTATGGCTACACCTTC; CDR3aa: CASKYNAGTGGPYGYTF
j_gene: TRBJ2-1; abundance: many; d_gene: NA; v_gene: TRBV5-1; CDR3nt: TGCGCCAGCAGCTTGGCCGTTTGGGATGAGCAGTTCTTC; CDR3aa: CASSLAVWDEQFF
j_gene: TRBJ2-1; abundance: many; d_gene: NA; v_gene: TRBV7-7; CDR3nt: TGTGCCAGCAGCTTAGGGCAGAACAATGAGCAGTTCTTC; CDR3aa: CASSLGQNNEQFF
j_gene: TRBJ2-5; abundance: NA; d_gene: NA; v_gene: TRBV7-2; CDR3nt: TGTGCCAGCAGCTTAGAGCGATCGGAGACCCAGTACTTC; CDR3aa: CASSLERSETQYF
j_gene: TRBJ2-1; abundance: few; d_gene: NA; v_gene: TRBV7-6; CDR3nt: TGTGCCAGCAGCTTATACTATGAGCAGTTCTTC; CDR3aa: CASSLYYEQFF
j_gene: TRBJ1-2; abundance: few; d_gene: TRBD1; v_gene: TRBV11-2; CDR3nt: TGTGCCAGCAGCTCCGTCCGGCGACAGGGGGCGAGAGCCTATGGCTACACCTTC; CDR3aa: CASSSVRRQGARAYGYTF
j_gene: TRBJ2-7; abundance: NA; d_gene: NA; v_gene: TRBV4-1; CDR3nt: TGCGCCAGCAGCGATCGCCCCCGTACCTACGAGCAGTACTTC; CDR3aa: CASSDRPRTYEQYF
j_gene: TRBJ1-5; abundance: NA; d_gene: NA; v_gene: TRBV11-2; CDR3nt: TGTGCCAGCAGCTCGCAACCCGGGCGGGATCAGCCCCAGCATTTT; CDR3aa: CASSSQPGRDQPQHF
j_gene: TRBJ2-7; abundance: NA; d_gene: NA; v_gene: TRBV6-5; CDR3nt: TGTGCCAGCAGTTACTCGACCCAGGGTTACGAGCAGTACTTC; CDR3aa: CASSYSTQGYEQYF
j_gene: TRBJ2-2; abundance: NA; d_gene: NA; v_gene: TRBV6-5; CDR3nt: TGTGCCAGCAGCTCGATGAACACCGGGGAGCTGTTTTTT; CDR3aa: CASSSMNTGELFF
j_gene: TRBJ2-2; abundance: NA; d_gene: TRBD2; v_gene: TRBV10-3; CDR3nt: TGTGCCATCAGCCCCGGCGGGGGTTTGGACACCGGGGAGCTGTTTTTT; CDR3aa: CAISPGGGLDTGELFF
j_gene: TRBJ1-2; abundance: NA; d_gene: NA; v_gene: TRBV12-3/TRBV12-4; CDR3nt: TGTGCCAGCAGTCCAGGAGTGACTAACTATGGCTACACCTTC; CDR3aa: CASSPGVTNYGYTF
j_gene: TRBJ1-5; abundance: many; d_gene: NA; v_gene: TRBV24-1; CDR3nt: TGTGCCACCAGTGATTTGCTAGGGCGGTCTTACAATCAGCCCCAGCATTTT; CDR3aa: CATSDLLGRSYNQPQHF